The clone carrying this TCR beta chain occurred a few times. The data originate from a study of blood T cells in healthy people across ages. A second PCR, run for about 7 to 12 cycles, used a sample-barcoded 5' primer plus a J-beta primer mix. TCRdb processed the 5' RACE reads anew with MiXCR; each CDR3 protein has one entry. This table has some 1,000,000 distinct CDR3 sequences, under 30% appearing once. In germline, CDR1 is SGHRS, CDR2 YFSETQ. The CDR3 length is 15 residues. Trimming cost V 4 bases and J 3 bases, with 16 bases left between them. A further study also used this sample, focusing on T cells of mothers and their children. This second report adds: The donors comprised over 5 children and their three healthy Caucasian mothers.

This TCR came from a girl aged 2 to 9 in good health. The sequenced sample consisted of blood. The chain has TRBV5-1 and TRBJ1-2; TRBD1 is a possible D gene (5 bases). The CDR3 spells CASSHTTPGDYGYTF. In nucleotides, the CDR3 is TGCGCCAGCAGCCACACGACCCCGGGGGACTATGGCTACACCTTC. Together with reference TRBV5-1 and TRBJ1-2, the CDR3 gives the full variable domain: KAGVTQTPRYLIKTRGQQVTLSCSPISGHRSVSWYQQTPGQGLQFLFEYFSETQRNKGNFPGRFSGRQFSNSRSEMNVSTLELGDSALYLCASSHTTPGDYGYTFGSGTRLTVV.